What follows are 30 T cell receptor beta chains derived from one specimen sequenced in a study of blood T cells in healthy people across ages. The use of a sample-barcoded 5' primer and a J-beta primer mix characterized a second PCR of 7 to 11 cycles. One entry per CDR3 protein, called by TCRdb with MiXCR from the 5' RACE reads. The sample holds around 1,100,000 distinct CDR3 sequences, 35% to 45% seen once. Sequencing used blood. The receptors derive from a man in his late teens or twenties in good health.

The chain combines TRBV20-1 with TRBJ1-5; D ambiguous. The ends were cut back, 6 bases at V and 3 bases at J, with 9 bases in the middle. Germline V gives CDR1 DFQATT, CDR2 SNEGSKA (reference sequence). This CDR3 contains 12 residues. In DNA form, the CDR3 reads TGCAGTGCACGGCGGACCAATCAGCCCCAGCATTTT. Its translation: CSARRTNQPQHF.

This clonotype has at least ten counts. The V gene is TRBV5-1, the J gene TRBJ2-1, with D possibly being TRBD1 (6 bases). Trimming stripped 4 bases from V and 8 bases from J, with 25 bases between. The germline CDR1 and CDR2 sequences are SGHRS and YFSETQ. The CDR3 runs 17 residues. The CDR3 DNA reads TGCGCCAGCAGCGGAGGCCAGATGGACAGCTTTCTCTATGAGCAGTTCTTC. Its protein is CASSGGQMDSFLYEQFF. The variable domain in full, with the rest retrieved from reference TRBV5-1 and TRBJ2-1, is KAGVTQTPRYLIKTRGQQVTLSCSPISGHRSVSWYQQTPGQGLQFLFEYFSETQRNKGNFPGRFSGRQFSNSRSEMNVSTLELGDSALYLCASSGGQMDSFLYEQFFGPGTRLTVL.

This sequence joins TRBV10-3 and TRBJ1-2; D gene uncertain. Germline V lookup: CDR1 ENHRY, CDR2 SYGVKD. The germline V and J ends were trimmed by 0 bases and 6 bases, with 17 bases remaining between them. The CDR3 consists of 16 residues. The CDR3 is CAISESFAGPRNGYTF. CDR3 coding DNA: TGTGCCATCAGTGAGTCGTTTGCGGGCCCTCGGAATGGCTACACCTTC.

The J gene is TRBJ1-1, the V gene TRBV20-1; TRBD1 agrees at 8 bases. Trimming at V came to 3 bases and at J to 1 base, leaving 4 bases not matched to a gene. From germline, CDR1 is DFQATT and CDR2 SNEGSKA (reference sequence). This CDR3 spans 14 amino acids. CDR3 residues: CSASDRGGNTEAFF. The CDR3 DNA reads TGCAGTGCTAGCGACAGGGGCGGGAACACTGAAGCTTTCTTT.

The chain is built from TRBV7-2 and TRBJ2-1, with D tentatively TRBD2 (7 bases). The CDR3 consists of 15 residues. The germline V gene has CDR1 SGHTA and CDR2 FQGNSA. V lost 1 base and J 5 bases, leaving 12 bases between the germline ends. This CDR3 reads CASSLGGGAHNEQFF. The CDR3 region has the DNA TGTGCCAGCAGCTTAGGGGGGGGCGCCCACAATGAGCAGTTCTTC. Full variable domain (remainder filled in from reference TRBV7-2 and TRBJ2-1): GAGVSQSPSNKVTEKGKDVELRCDPISGHTALYWYRQSLGQGLEFLIYFQGNSAPDKSGLPSDRFSAERTGGSVSTLTIQRTQQEDSAVYLCASSLGGGAHNEQFFGPGTRLTVL.

This chain links TRBV12-3 or TRBV12-4 with TRBJ2-3, with TRBD2 matching over 7 bases. Trimming at V came to 6 bases and at J to 4 bases, leaving 13 bases not matched to a gene. This CDR3 region has 16 residues. CDR3 amino acids: CASSPLGGGDSDTQYF. The DNA for the CDR3 is TGTGCCAGCAGCCCCTTAGGCGGGGGAGATTCAGATACGCAGTATTTT.

This clonotype has only one observation. At one end, the junction sequence differs from germline, possibly due to a read error. The chain is built from TRBV7-6 and TRBJ2-1; D unresolved. This CDR3 region has 15 residues. Germline loops: CDR1 SGHVS, CDR2 FNYEAQ. In DNA, the CDR3 is TGTGCCAGCAGCTTAAACCCTAACGCTGTGGATGAGCGGTTCTTC. The encoded protein is CASSLNPNAVDERFF. The entire variable domain, with the rest obtained from reference TRBV7-6 and TRBJ2-1, is as follows: GAGVSQSPRYKVTKRGQDVALRCDPISGHVSLYWYRQALGQGPEFLTYFNYEAQQDKSGLPNDRFSAERPEGSISTLTIQRTEQRDSAMYRCASSLNPNAVDERFFGPGTRLTVL.

The CDR3 nucleotides are TGTGCCAGCAGTTCTCGACTAGCGGCGAGGGGGGAGCAGTTCTTC. It yields the protein CASSSRLAARGEQFF. V is TRBV27 and J is TRBJ2-1, with 9 bases that match TRBD2. The CDR3 sequence is 15 residues long. V lost 4 bases to trimming and J lost 10 bases; unmatched junction nucleotides: 11. Germline lookup yields CDR1 MNHEY and CDR2 SMNVEV (reference sequence).

The gene calls are TRBV6-1 and TRBJ1-5; D unclear. Trimming stripped 0 bases from V and 13 bases from J, with 7 bases between. CDR3 length: 11 amino acids. Germline V lookup: CDR1 MNHNS, CDR2 SASEGT. The DNA of the CDR3 is TGTGCCAGCAGTGAAGCAACTGCTCAGCATTTT. Its protein product is CASSEATAQHF.

The chain carries TRBV12-3 or TRBV12-4 and TRBJ2-3, with D possibly TRBD2 on 6 matching bases. The CDR3 consists of 17 residues. Trimming stripped 6 bases from V and 6 bases from J, with 25 bases between. CDR3 nucleotides: TGTGCCAGCAGCTACGCGGGACTGAGCGGGTGGGTGGATACGCAGTATTTT. Encoded protein: CASSYAGLSGWVDTQYF.

This chain links TRBV4-3 with TRBJ2-1; TRBD1 matches at 7 bases. Losses at the gene ends were 2 bases for V and 12 bases for J; bases not matched to a gene: 7. This CDR3 comprises 13 residues. Germline V gives CDR1 LGHNA, CDR2 YSLEER. CDR3 nucleotides: TGCGCCAGCAGCCAACGCCCCGGACAGGTGCAGTTCTTC. It encodes CASSQRPGQVQFF.

This clonotype was seen ten or more times. The chain uses TRBV3-1 and TRBJ1-2; 7 positions agree with TRBD1. The germline CDR1 and CDR2 sequences are LGHDT and YNNKEL (reference sequence). Trimming took 8 bases from V and 4 from J; bases not matched to a gene: 1. The CDR3 consists of 11 residues. CDR3 DNA sequence: TGTGCCAGCCGGGACAGCTATGGCTACACCTTC. Amino acid sequence: CASRDSYGYTF.

For this clonotype: One end of the junction is discordant with germline, which a read error may explain. The genes are TRBV19 and TRBJ2-1; 7 positions agree with TRBD2. This CDR3 is built from 15 residues. Looked up from germline, CDR1 is LNHDA and CDR2 is SQIVND (reference sequence). The CDR3 is CASSILLRGYNEQFF. The CDR3 DNA reads as TGTGCCAGCAGTATACTCCTGCGGGGGTACAATGAGCAGTTCTTC.

This clonotype occurred many times. The chain recombines TRBV21-1 with TRBJ1-2; the D segment call TRBD1 is taken from the table without a DNA check. TRBV21-1 is a recognized pseudogene. This CDR3 comprises 16 residues. This chain's CDR3 is CASSPLGGAYFDGYTF. Written as DNA, the CDR3 is TGTGCCAGCAGCCCGCTCGGGGGCGCTTACTTCGATGGCTACACCTTC.

This clonotype was recorded a few times. V usage is TRBV12-3 or TRBV12-4 and J usage is TRBJ1-2; 7 bases map to TRBD1. The CDR3 runs 15 residues. V gave up 2 bases and J gave up 6 bases; unmatched junction bases: 9. The CDR3 protein is CASSLFRQGTDGYTF. DNA for the CDR3: TGTGCCAGCAGTTTATTTCGACAGGGAACTGATGGCTACACCTTC.

The chain has TRBV7-2 and TRBJ1-1; the D gene is possibly TRBD1 (5 bases). CDR1 is SGHTA, CDR2 FQGNSA, per germline. The CDR3 spans 16 residues. The V end lost 3 bases, the J end lost 1 base, and 15 bases lay between the germline ends. The CDR3 sequence: CASSFWGGRQNTEAFF. The CDR3 nucleotides are TGTGCCAGCAGCTTTTGGGGCGGACGCCAGAACACTGAAGCTTTCTTT.

This clonotype showed up many times. This sequence joins TRBV20-1 and TRBJ1-2, with D unclear. Between the trimmed V and J ends, which lost 0 bases and 6 bases, there was a span of 5 bases. Germline CDR1 reads DFQATT; CDR2 reads SNEGSKA (reference sequence). There are 11 residues in the CDR3. CDR3 protein: CSARDQDGYTF. CDR3 nucleotides: TGCAGTGCTAGAGACCAAGATGGCTACACCTTC.

This clonotype has at least ten counts. The chain's CDR3 is CASSQERGRGQPQHF. In nucleotides, the CDR3 is TGTGCCAGCAGCCAAGAGAGGGGGCGCGGTCAGCCCCAGCATTTT. The chain links TRBV4-2 to TRBJ1-5; 7 nucleotides line up with TRBD1. CDR3 size: 15 residues. The V gene's germline CDR1 is LGHNA and CDR2 YNFKEQ. V lost 0 bases and J lost 6; bases outside the gene matches: 5.

This clonotype was seen many times. This chain links TRBV7-2 with TRBJ2-7, with 8 positions matching TRBD2. CDR1 and CDR2 (germline): SGHTA, FQGNSA. The CDR3 is 15 residues long. The J segment lost 0 bases and the V segment lost 1 base, leaving 2 bases of the junction unmatched. The CDR3 protein is CASSLGLAGSYEQYF. DNA for the CDR3: TGTGCCAGCAGCTTAGGGCTAGCGGGCTCCTACGAGCAGTACTTC. Complete variable domain (other parts from reference TRBV7-2 and TRBJ2-7): GAGVSQSPSNKVTEKGKDVELRCDPISGHTALYWYRQSLGQGLEFLIYFQGNSAPDKSGLPSDRFSAERTGGSVSTLTIQRTQQEDSAVYLCASSLGLAGSYEQYFGPGTRLTVT.

This clonotype occurred a few times. The gene calls are TRBV5-1 and TRBJ2-1; 8 bases align to TRBD1. The CDR3 has 14 amino acids. The germline V gene encodes CDR1 SGHRS and CDR2 YFSETQ. The V and J ends lost 3 bases and 8 bases, in that order; junction bases with no gene match: 7. The CDR3 spells CASSWGQDRDEQFF. The CDR3, as DNA: TGCGCCAGCAGCTGGGGACAGGACAGGGATGAGCAGTTCTTC.

The table lists this clonotype with a count of one. The genes are TRBV14 and TRBJ2-1, with 8 bases lining up with TRBD2. The J segment lost 11 bases and the V segment lost 5 bases, leaving 8 bases of the junction unmatched. This CDR3 has 13 residues. Germline loops: CDR1 SGHDN, CDR2 FVKESK. This CDR3 is CASSSLAGTKQFF. DNA of the CDR3: TGTGCCAGCAGCTCCTTAGCGGGGACTAAGCAGTTCTTC.

This clonotype turned up a few times. The genes are TRBV9 and TRBJ1-1; 8 bases are a match to TRBD1. Germline trimming cut 4 bases from V and 5 bases from J; bases unmatched to any gene: 10. Per the germline V gene, CDR1 is SGDLS and CDR2 is YYNGEE. CDR3 size: 15 residues. The CDR3: CASSPPQGARTEAFF. CDR3 bases: TGTGCCAGCAGCCCTCCTCAGGGGGCGCGTACTGAAGCTTTCTTT.

On this clonotype itself: A much more abundant neighbour one base away suggests this may be a read error. The rearrangement joins TRBV7-2 to TRBJ2-3; 7 bases align to TRBD1. This CDR3 has 14 residues. From germline, CDR1 is SGHTA and CDR2 FQGNSA. CDR3 DNA sequence: TGTGCCAGCAGCCTCGACAGGGTTCCGGATACGCGGTATTTT. Protein sequence: CASSLDRVPDTRYF. Filled out from reference TRBV7-2 and TRBJ2-3, the complete variable domain reads GAGVSQSPSNKVTEKGKDVELRCDPISGHTALYWYRQSLGQGLEFLIYFQGNSAPDKSGLPSDRFSAERTGGSVSTLTIQRTQQEDSAVYLCASSLDRVPDTRYFGPGTRLTVL.

The table lists this clonotype with a few counts. J is TRBJ2-3 and V is TRBV6-6, with 9 bases aligning to TRBD1. J was trimmed by 4 bases and V by 5 bases; bases with no gene match: 13. From germline, CDR1 is MNHNY and CDR2 SVGAGI (reference sequence). CDR3 length equals 17 residues. Here the CDR3 DNA reads TGTGCCAGCAGTAACCGGGACAGGGTTGAAGGGGCAGATACGCAGTATTTT. Amino acid sequence: CASSNRDRVEGADTQYF.

The V gene is TRBV12-3 or TRBV12-4, the J gene TRBJ2-3; D gene uncertain. This CDR3 contains 11 residues. Trimming stripped 3 bases from V and 7 bases from J, with 5 bases between. CDR3 in DNA: TGTGCCAGCAGTTTCCATAATACGCAGTATTTT. It yields the protein CASSFHNTQYF.

This clonotype was seen a few times. The genes are TRBV6-6 and TRBJ1-2; D is ambiguous. Deletions cut 4 bases from V and 6 bases from J, with 15 bases between. The germline V gene has CDR1 MNHNY and CDR2 SVGAGI (reference sequence). The CDR3 spans 14 residues. The CDR3 spells CASSSGWVGNGYTF. CDR3 coding DNA: TGTGCCAGCAGTTCCGGTTGGGTGGGGAATGGCTACACCTTC.

The chain has TRBV5-5 and TRBJ1-5, with D uncertain. Between the trimmed V and J ends, which lost 0 bases and 5 bases, there was a span of 12 bases. Germline V gene data show CDR1 as SGHKS and CDR2 as YYEKEE (reference sequence). The CDR3 runs to 15 residues. Here the CDR3 DNA reads TGTGCCAGCAGCTTGGCCAGGCAGTCAGATCAGCCCCAGCATTTT. As protein: CASSLARQSDQPQHF.

The chain uses TRBV12-3 or TRBV12-4 and TRBJ1-1; 9 nucleotides line up with TRBD1. The CDR3 is 14 residues long. The J segment lost 6 bases and the V segment lost 3 bases, leaving 5 bases of the junction unmatched. The CDR3 region has the DNA TGTGCCAGCAGTTTGACAGGGGGAATATCTGAAGCTTTCTTT. This gives the protein CASSLTGGISEAFF.

This rearrangement joins TRBV5-4 to TRBJ2-4, with D possibly matching TRBD2 (5 bases). With 0 bases removed from V and 13 bases from J, the gap between germline ends came to 20 bases. CDR3 length equals 15 residues. From germline, CDR1 is SGHNT and CDR2 YYREEE (reference sequence). The CDR3 bases are TGTGCCAGCAGCTTGGGGGCCCAGCGGTACAGTGAGCAGTACTTC. Protein: CASSLGAQRYSEQYF. The entire variable domain, with the rest obtained from reference TRBV5-4 and TRBJ2-4, is as follows: ETGVTQSPTHLIKTRGQQVTLRCSSQSGHNTVSWYQQALGQGPQFIFQYYREEENGRGNFPPRFSGLQFPNYSSELNVNALELDDSALYLCASSLGAQRYSEQYFGAGTRLSVL.

The chain recombines TRBV28 with TRBJ1-1; 8 bases are a match to TRBD1. Germline CDR1 reads MDHEN; CDR2 reads SYDVKM. Trimming took 5 bases from V and 4 from J; bases not matched to a gene: 12. The CDR3 spans 16 residues. The CDR3 DNA sequence: TGTGCCAGCAGTCCTTGGACAGGGAGGGAGATCACTGAAGCTTTCTTT. This gives the protein CASSPWTGREITEAFF.